In this sample, the clone carrying this T cell receptor beta chain turned up once. The CDR3 loop spans 16 amino acids. Trimming removed 5 bases from V and 4 bases from J; junction bases left unmatched: 5. Germline V gene data show CDR1 as SGHTA and CDR2 as FQGNSA. The data stem from a study of control samples from healthy donors and cancer patients. Here immunoSEQ multiplex PCR was the method, and the copy in TCRdb shows in-frame clones only, minus some. In the table there are around 250,000 clones, over 75% of which are singletons. Input material: PBMCs. This TCR was sampled from a woman aged 55-69 years with lung cancer. This chain uses TRBV7-2 with TRBJ2-3, with 14 bases identical to TRBD2. The CDR3 is CASSPGLAGAADTQYF. CDR3 bases: TGTGCCAGCAGCCCGGGACTAGCGGGGGCGGCAGATACGCAGTATTTT. Using reference TRBV7-2 and TRBJ2-3 for the parts outside the CDR3, the full variable domain is GAGVSQSPSNKVTEKGKDVELRCDPISGHTALYWYRQSLGQGLEFLIYFQGNSAPDKSGLPSDRFSAERTGGSVSTLTIQRTQQEDSAVYLCASSPGLAGAADTQYFGPGTRLTVL.